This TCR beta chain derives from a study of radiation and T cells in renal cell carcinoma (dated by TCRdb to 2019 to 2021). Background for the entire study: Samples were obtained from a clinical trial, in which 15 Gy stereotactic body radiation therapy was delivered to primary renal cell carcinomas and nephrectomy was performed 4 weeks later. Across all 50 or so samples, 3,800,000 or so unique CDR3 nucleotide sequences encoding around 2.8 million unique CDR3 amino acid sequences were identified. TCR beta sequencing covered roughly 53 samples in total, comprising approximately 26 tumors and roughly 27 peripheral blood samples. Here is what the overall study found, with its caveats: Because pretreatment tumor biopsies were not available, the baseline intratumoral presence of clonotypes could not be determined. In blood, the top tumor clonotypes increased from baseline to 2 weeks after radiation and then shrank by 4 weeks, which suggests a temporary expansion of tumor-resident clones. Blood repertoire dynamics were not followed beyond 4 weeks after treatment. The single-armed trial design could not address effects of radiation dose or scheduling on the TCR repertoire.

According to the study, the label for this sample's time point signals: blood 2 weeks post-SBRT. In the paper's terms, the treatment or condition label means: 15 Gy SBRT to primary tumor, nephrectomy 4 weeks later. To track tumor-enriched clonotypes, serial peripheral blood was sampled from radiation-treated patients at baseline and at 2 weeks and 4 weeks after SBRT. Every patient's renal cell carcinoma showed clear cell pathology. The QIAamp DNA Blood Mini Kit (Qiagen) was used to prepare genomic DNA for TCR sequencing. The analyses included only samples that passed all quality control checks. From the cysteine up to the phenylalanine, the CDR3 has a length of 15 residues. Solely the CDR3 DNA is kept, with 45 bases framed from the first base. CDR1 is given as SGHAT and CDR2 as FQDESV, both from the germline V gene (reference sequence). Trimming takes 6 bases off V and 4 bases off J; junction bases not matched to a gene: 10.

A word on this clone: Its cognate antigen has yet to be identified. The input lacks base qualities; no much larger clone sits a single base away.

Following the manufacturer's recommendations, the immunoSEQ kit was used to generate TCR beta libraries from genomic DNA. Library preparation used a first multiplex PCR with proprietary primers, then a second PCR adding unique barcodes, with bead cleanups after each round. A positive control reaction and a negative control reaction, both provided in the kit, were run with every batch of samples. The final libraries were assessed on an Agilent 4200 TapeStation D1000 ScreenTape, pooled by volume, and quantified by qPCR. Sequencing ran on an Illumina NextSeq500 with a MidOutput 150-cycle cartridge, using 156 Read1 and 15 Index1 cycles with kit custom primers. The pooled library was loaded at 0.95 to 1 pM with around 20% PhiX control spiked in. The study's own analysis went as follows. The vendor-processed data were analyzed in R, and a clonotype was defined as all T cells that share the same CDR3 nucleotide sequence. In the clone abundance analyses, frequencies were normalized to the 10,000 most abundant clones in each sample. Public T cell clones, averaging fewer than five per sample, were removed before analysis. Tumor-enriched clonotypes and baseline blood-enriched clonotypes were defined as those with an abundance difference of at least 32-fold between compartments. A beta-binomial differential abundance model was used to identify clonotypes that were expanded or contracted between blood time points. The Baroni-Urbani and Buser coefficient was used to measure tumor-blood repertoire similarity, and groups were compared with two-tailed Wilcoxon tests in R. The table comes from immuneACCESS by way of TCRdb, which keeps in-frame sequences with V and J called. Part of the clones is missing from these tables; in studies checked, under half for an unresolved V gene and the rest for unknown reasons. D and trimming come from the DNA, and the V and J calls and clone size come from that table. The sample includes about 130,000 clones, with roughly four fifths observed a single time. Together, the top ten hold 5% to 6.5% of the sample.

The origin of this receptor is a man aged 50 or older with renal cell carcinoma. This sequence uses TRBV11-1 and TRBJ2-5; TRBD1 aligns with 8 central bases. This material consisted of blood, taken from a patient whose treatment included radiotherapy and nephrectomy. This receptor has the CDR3 CASRPTGGIVETQYF. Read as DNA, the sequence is TGTGCCAGCAGACCAACAGGGGGGATAGTAGAGACCCAGTACTTC.